Each of the 13 T cell receptor beta chains below was sequenced from the same sample in a study of cytomegalovirus exposure and HLA in healthy donors. The PCR had 60 Vbeta and 13 Jbeta primers. Profiling relied on immunoSEQ multiplex PCR, and the TCRdb table lists in-frame clones only, not all of them. The sample includes under 200,000 clones, roughly three quarters of them seen just once. Material for sequencing was PBMCs. The receptor source for this set is a male donor in good health and CMV-seropositive.

This chain uses TRBV15 with TRBJ2-4; 8 bases match TRBD1. The CDR3 is 15 residues long. CDR1 and CDR2 (germline): LNHNV, YYDKDF (reference sequence). V trimming: 5 bases; J trimming: 3 bases; junction bases outside the gene matches: 6. CDR3 loop: CATSDTGTGKNIQYF. The CDR3 region has the DNA TGTGCCACCAGCGATACCGGGACAGGCAAAAACATTCAGTACTTC.

The V and J genes are TRBV5-4 and TRBJ2-2; no definite D call. The CDR3 runs 17 residues. Trimming cost V 0 bases and J 4 bases, with 16 bases left between them. CDR1 SGHNT and CDR2 YYREEE come from the germline V gene (reference sequence). The DNA for the CDR3 is TGTGCCAGCAGCTTGGAGCCGATACTGAAGCGCACCGGGGAGCTGTTTTTT. Translation: CASSLEPILKRTGELFF. Full variable domain (outside the CDR3, taken from reference TRBV5-4 and TRBJ2-2): ETGVTQSPTHLIKTRGQQVTLRCSSQSGHNTVSWYQQALGQGPQFIFQYYREEENGRGNFPPRFSGLQFPNYSSELNVNALELDDSALYLCASSLEPILKRTGELFFGEGSRLTVL.

The rearrangement joins TRBV5-1 to TRBJ2-2, with D unresolved. V lost 4 bases and J 3 bases, leaving 13 bases between the germline ends. This CDR3 is 15 amino acids long. Germline V gene data show CDR1 as SGHRS and CDR2 as YFSETQ. CDR3 in amino acids: CASSTTFHYTGELFF. The CDR3 DNA follows: TGCGCCAGCAGCACGACTTTTCACTACACCGGGGAGCTGTTTTTT. The variable domain in full, completed from reference TRBV5-1 and TRBJ2-2, reads KAGVTQTPRYLIKTRGQQVTLSCSPISGHRSVSWYQQTPGQGLQFLFEYFSETQRNKGNFPGRFSGRQFSNSRSEMNVSTLELGDSALYLCASSTTFHYTGELFFGEGSRLTVL.

In its sample, this clone was seen a few times. This sequence joins TRBV2 and TRBJ1-5, with 9 nucleotides matching TRBD1. Losses at the gene ends were 4 bases for V and 7 bases for J; bases not matched to a gene: 5. The CDR3 totals 14 residues. Germline V CDR1 and CDR2: SNHLY, FYNNEI. In nucleotides, the CDR3 is TGTGCCAGCAGTGGGACAGGGGTCTTCCAGCCCCAGCATTTT. Residues: CASSGTGVFQPQHF.

The genes are TRBV11-2 and TRBJ1-5; 7 bases agree with TRBD1. J lost 5 bases, V lost 5 bases, and 9 bases had no gene match. The CDR3 has 15 amino acids. Germline V gene data show CDR1 as SGHAT and CDR2 as FQNNGV. Written as DNA, the CDR3 is TGTGCCAGCAGCCCTTCGGTGAGGGGGCATCAGCCCCAGCATTTT. This translates into CASSPSVRGHQPQHF.

The V gene is TRBV5-6, the J gene TRBJ2-3, with TRBD1 identical over 8 bases. The CDR3 extends over 15 amino acids. CDR1 is SGHDT and CDR2 is YYEEEE in the germline V gene. The ends lost 5 bases at V and 2 bases at J; junction bases unmatched: 7. The CDR3 DNA sequence: TGTGCCAGCAGTCCTAGGACAGGGCTCACAGATACGCAGTATTTT. This translates into CASSPRTGLTDTQYF.

This chain uses TRBV25-1 with TRBJ1-6; TRBD1 is a possible D gene (6 bases). The germline V and J ends were trimmed by 7 bases and 7 bases, with 14 bases remaining between them. Germline V gene lookup returns CDR1 MGHDK and CDR2 SYGVNS. The CDR3 consists of 14 residues. As DNA, the CDR3 is TGTGCCAGCACTAGAGACAGGAAAAATTCACCCCTCCACTTT. This gives the protein CASTRDRKNSPLHF.

V gene TRBV4-2 combines with J gene TRBJ2-1, with 10 bases that match TRBD2. This CDR3 comprises 16 residues. Germline V gives CDR1 LGHNA, CDR2 YNFKEQ. With V trimmed by 3 bases and J by 0 bases, 2 bases remained unmatched. The CDR3 protein is CASSQERGGSYNEQFF. CDR3 nucleotide sequence: TGTGCCAGCAGCCAGGAGCGGGGGGGCTCCTACAATGAGCAGTTCTTC.

The chain joins TRBV6-5 to TRBJ2-3; TRBD1 matches 11 bases. The CDR3 runs 16 residues. V gave up 3 bases and J gave up 3 bases; unmatched junction bases: 5. From germline, CDR1 is MNHEY and CDR2 SVGAGI. Here the CDR3 reads CASSYHRDRGTDTQYF. CDR3 bases: TGTGCCAGCAGTTATCACCGGGACAGGGGGACAGATACGCAGTATTTT.

This clone appeared a few times. The chain couples TRBV5-6 to TRBJ2-7; 8 bases are a match to TRBD2. Germline V gene lookup returns CDR1 SGHDT and CDR2 YYEEEE. The CDR3 is made up of 14 amino acids. Trimming took 5 bases from V and 7 from J; bases not matched to a gene: 11. CDR3 in amino acids: CASRAGTRGFEQYF. As DNA, the CDR3 is TGTGCCAGCAGAGCCGGGACTAGAGGTTTTGAGCAGTACTTC.

This clone was recorded once. The rearrangement uses TRBV6-5 and TRBJ2-7; D is perhaps TRBD1 (5 bases). The CDR3 is 14 amino acids. Germline V gives CDR1 MNHEY, CDR2 SVGAGI. Trimming left V 2 bases short and J 3 bases short, with 11 bases between. The CDR3, as DNA: TGTGCCAGCAGTTACCAGGGTACGGGCTACGAGCAGTACTTC. The encoded protein is CASSYQGTGYEQYF.

V is TRBV7-9 and J is TRBJ1-1; 7 positions match TRBD1. Losses at the gene ends were 4 bases for V and 2 bases for J; bases not matched to a gene: 7. Per germline, CDR1 SEHNR and CDR2 FQNEAQ (reference sequence). CDR3 length equals 15 residues. CDR3: CASSYQGQTNTEAFF. The CDR3 region has the DNA TGTGCCAGCAGCTACCAGGGACAGACCAACACTGAAGCTTTCTTT.

The gene calls are TRBV6-1 and TRBJ1-1; a weak D match, TRBD1 (5 bases). Germline loops: CDR1 MNHNS, CDR2 SASEGT. The CDR3 totals 13 residues. V was cut by 4 bases and J by 2 bases, with 8 bases left in between. CDR3 residues: CASSAGFNTEAFF. The CDR3 coding sequence is TGTGCCAGCAGTGCAGGGTTCAACACTGAAGCTTTCTTT.